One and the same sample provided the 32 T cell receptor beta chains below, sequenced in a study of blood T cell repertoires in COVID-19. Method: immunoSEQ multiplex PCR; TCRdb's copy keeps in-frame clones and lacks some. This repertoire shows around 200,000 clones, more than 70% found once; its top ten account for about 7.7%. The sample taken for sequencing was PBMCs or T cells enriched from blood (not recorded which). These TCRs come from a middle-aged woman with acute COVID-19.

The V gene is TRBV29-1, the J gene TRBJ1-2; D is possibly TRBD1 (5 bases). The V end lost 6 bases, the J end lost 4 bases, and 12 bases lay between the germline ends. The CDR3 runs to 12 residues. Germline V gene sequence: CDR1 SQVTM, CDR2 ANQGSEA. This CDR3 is CSVQTVGYGYTF. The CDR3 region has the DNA TGCAGCGTACAGACAGTGGGCTATGGCTACACCTTC. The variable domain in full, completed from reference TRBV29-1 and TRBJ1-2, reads SAVISQKPSRDICQRGTSLTIQCQVDSQVTMMFWYRQQPGQSLTLIATANQGSEATYESGFVIDKFPISRPNLTFSTLTVSNMSPEDSSIYLCSVQTVGYGYTFGSGTRLTVV.

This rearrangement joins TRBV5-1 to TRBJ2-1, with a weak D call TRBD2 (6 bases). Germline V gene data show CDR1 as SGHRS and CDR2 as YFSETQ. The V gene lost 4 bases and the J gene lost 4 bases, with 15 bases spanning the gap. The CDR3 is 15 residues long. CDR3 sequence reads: CASSKPRDSYNEQFF. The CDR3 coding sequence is TGCGCCAGCAGCAAACCCAGGGACTCTTACAATGAGCAGTTCTTC.

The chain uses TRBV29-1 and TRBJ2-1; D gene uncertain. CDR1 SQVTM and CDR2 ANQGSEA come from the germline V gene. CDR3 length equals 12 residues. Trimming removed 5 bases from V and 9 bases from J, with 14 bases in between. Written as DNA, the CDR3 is TGCAGCGTTCTGGAGTTGCGGTCTGAGCAGTTCTTC. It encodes CSVLELRSEQFF.

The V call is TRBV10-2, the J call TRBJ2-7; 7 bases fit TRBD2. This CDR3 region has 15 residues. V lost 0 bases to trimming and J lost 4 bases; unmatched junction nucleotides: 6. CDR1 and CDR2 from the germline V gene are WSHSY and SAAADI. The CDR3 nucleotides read TGCGCCAGCAGTGAGTCACTGGGGGGGGTTTACGAGCAGTACTTC. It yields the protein CASSESLGGVYEQYF.

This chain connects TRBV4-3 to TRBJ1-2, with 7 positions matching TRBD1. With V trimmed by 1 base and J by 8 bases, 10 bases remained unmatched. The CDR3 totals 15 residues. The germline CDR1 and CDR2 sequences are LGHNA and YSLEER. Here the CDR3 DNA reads TGCGCCAGCAGCCAAGCCCTAGAGGGGGCGGGAGGCTACACCTTC. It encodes CASSQALEGAGGYTF.

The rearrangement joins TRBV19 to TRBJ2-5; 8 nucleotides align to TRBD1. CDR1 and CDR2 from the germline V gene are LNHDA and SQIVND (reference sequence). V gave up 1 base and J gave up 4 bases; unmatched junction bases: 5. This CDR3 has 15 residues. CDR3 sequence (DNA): TGTGCCAGTAGTATAGGAGGGACAGGTGGAGAGACCCAGTACTTC. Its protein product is CASSIGGTGGETQYF. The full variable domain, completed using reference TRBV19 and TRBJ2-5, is DGGITQSPKYLFRKEGQNVTLSCEQNLNHDAMYWYRQDPGQGLRLIYYSQIVNDFQKGDIAEGYSVSREKKESFPLTVTSAQKNPTAFYLCASSIGGTGGETQYFGPGTRLLVL.

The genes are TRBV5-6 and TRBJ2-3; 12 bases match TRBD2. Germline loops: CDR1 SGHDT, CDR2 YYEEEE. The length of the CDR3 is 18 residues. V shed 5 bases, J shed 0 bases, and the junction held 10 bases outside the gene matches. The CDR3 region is CASSVLAGGQGSTDTQYF. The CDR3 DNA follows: TGTGCCAGCAGTGTTCTAGCGGGGGGGCAAGGCAGCACAGATACGCAGTATTTT.

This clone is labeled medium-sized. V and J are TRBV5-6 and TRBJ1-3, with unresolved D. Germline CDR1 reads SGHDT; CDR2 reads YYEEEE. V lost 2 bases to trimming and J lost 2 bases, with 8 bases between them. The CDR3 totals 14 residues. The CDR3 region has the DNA TGTGCCAGCAGCTTCCCCGGGACTGGAAACACCATATATTTT. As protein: CASSFPGTGNTIYF.

The CDR3 DNA sequence: TGTGCCAGCACCTACGATATCCGGACTGAAGCTTTCTTT. It specifies CASTYDIRTEAFF. The chain uses TRBV6-5 and TRBJ1-1; unclear D gene. This CDR3 is 13 amino acids long. In germline, CDR1 is MNHEY, CDR2 SVGAGI. V was cut by 7 bases and J by 5 bases, with 14 bases left in between.

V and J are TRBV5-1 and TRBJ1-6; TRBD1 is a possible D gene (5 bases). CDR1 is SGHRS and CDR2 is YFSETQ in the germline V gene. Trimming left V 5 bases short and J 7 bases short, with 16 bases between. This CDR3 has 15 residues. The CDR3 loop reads CASRPLSGENSPLHF. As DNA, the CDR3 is TGCGCCAGCAGGCCTCTTTCGGGGGAGAATTCACCCCTCCACTTT.

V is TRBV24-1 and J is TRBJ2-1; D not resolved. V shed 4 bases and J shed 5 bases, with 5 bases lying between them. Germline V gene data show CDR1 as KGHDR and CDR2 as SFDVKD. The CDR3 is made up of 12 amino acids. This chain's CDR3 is CATSEINNEQFF. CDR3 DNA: TGTGCCACCAGTGAAATTAACAATGAGCAGTTCTTC.

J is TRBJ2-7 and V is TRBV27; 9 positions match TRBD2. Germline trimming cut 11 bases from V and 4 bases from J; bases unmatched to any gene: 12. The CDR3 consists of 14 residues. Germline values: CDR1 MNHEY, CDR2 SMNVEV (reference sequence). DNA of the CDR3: TGTGCCGGCCCTTTCCGGAGCGGGAGGTACGAGCAGTACTTC. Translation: CAGPFRSGRYEQYF.

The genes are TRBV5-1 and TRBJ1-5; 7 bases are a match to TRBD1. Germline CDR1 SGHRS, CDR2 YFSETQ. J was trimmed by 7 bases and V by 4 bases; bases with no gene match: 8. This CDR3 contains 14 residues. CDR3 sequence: CASSGGGAGQPQHF. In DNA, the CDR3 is TGCGCCAGCAGCGGAGGGGGCGCGGGGCAGCCCCAGCATTTT.

This CDR3 reads CASSLGQGWETQYF. CDR3 coding DNA: TGTGCCAGCAGCTTAGGACAGGGATGGGAGACCCAGTACTTC. The V and J genes are TRBV11-2 and TRBJ2-5, with 7 bases lining up with TRBD1. J lost 5 bases, V lost 1 base, and 4 bases had no gene match. There are 14 residues in the CDR3. The germline CDR1 and CDR2 sequences are SGHAT and FQNNGV.

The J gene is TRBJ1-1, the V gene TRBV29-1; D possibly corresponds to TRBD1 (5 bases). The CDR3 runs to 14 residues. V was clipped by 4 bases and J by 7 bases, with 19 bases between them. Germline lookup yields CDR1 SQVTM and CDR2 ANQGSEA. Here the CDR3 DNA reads TGCAGCGTTGCTCAGGGTCCCCGGATGGATGAAGCTTTCTTT. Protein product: CSVAQGPRMDEAFF. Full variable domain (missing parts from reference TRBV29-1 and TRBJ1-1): SAVISQKPSRDICQRGTSLTIQCQVDSQVTMMFWYRQQPGQSLTLIATANQGSEATYESGFVIDKFPISRPNLTFSTLTVSNMSPEDSSIYLCSVAQGPRMDEAFFGQGTRLTVV.

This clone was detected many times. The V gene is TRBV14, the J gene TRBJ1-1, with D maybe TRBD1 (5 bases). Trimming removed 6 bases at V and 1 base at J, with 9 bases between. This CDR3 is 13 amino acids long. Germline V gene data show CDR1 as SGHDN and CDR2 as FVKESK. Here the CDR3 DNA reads TGTGCCAGCAGTCGGGGGTCGAACACTGAAGCTTTCTTT. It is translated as CASSRGSNTEAFF.

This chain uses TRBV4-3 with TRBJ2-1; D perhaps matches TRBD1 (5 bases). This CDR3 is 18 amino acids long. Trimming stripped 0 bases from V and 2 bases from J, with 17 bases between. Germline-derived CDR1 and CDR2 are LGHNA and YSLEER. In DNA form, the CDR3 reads TGCGCCAGCAGCCAAGACTGGACACGGCCTGCGCCCTACAATGAGCAGTTCTTC. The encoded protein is CASSQDWTRPAPYNEQFF.

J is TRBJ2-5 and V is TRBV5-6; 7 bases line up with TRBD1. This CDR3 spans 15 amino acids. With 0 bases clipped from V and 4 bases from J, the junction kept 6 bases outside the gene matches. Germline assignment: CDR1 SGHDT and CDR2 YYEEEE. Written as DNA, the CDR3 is TGTGCCAGCAGCTTGGTATCTGAGGGGGCAGAGACCCAGTACTTC. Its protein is CASSLVSEGAETQYF.

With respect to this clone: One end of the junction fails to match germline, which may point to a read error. CDR3 amino acids: CASRGDYSDQPQHF. CDR3 in DNA: TGTGCCAGCCGAGGGGACTATAGCGATCAGCCCCAGCATTTT. V and J are TRBV19 and TRBJ1-5; the D gene is possibly TRBD1 (5 bases). The CDR3 sequence is 14 residues long. Germline-derived CDR1 and CDR2 are LNHDA and SQIVND (reference sequence).

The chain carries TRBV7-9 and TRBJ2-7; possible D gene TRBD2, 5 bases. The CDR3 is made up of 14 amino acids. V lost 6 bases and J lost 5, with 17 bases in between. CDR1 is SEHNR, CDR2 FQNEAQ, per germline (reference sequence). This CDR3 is CASSPWERFNEQYF. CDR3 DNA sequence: TGTGCCAGCAGTCCGTGGGAGAGGTTCAACGAGCAGTACTTC.

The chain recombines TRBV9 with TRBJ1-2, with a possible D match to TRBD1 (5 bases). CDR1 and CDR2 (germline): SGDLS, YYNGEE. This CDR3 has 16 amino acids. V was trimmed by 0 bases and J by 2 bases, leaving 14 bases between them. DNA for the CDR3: TGTGCCAGCAGCGTAGATAATAGGGGCACCAACTATGGCTACACCTTC. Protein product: CASSVDNRGTNYGYTF.

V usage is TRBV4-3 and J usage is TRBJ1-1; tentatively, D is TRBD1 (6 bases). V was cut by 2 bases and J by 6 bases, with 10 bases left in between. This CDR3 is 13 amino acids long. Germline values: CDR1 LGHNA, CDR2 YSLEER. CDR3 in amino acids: CASSQSQGSEAFF. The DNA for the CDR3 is TGCGCCAGCAGCCAATCCCAGGGGTCTGAAGCTTTCTTT.

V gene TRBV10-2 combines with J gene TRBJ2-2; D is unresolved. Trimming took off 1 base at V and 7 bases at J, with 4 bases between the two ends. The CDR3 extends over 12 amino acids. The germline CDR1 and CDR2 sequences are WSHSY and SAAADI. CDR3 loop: CASSEFFGELFF. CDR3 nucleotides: TGCGCCAGCAGTGAGTTCTTCGGGGAGCTGTTTTTT.

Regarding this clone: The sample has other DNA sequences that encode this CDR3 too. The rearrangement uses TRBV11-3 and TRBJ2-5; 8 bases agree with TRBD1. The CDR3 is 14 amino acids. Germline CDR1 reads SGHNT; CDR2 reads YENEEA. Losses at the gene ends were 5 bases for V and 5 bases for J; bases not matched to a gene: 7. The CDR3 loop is CASSLGQGGETQYF. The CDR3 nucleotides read TGTGCCAGCAGCCTCGGACAGGGTGGGGAGACCCAGTACTTC.

For the CDR3, the DNA is TGCAGCGTTGTCGGAGGGCAGGGTGGTGAGCAGTTCTTC. It codes for CSVVGGQGGEQFF. This chain connects TRBV29-1 to TRBJ2-1, with D maybe TRBD2 (6 bases). Trimming shortened V by 4 bases and J by 9 bases, and 16 bases separated the two germline ends. The CDR3 covers 13 residues. CDR1 is SQVTM and CDR2 is ANQGSEA in the germline V gene.

The CDR3 protein is CASRPTGLSQPQHF. The CDR3 coding sequence is TGTGCCAGCAGACCTACAGGGTTGAGTCAGCCCCAGCATTTT. This sequence joins TRBV6-6 and TRBJ1-5, with D possibly matching TRBD1 (6 bases). Germline V gene sequence: CDR1 MNHNY, CDR2 SVGAGI (reference sequence). V lost 6 bases, J lost 6 bases, and 15 bases lay in between. This CDR3 has 14 residues.

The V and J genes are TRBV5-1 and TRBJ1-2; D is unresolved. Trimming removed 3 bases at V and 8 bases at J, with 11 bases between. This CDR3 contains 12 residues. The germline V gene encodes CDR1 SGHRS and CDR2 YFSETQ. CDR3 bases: TGCGCCAGCAGCTGGCCCGAGGAGGGCTACACCTTC. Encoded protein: CASSWPEEGYTF.

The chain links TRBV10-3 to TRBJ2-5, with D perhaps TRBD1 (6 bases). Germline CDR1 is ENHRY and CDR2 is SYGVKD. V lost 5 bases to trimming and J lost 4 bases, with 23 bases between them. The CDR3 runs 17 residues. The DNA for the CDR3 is TGTGCCATCAGTACCATCTCACAGGGCCCCTTTATAGAGACCCAGTACTTC. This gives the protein CAISTISQGPFIETQYF.

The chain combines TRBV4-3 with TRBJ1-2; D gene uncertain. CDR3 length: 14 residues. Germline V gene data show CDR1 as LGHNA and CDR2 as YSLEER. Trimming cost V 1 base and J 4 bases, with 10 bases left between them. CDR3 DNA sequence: TGCGCCAGCAGCCAAGGTCTAGCCAGCTATGGCTACACCTTC. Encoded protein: CASSQGLASYGYTF.

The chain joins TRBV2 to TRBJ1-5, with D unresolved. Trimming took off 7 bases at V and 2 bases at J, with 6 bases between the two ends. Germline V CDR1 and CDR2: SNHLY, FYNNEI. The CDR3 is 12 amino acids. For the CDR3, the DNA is TGTGCCAGCACGCGAGGCAATCAGCCCCAGCATTTT. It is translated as CASTRGNQPQHF. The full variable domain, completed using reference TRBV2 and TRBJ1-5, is EPEVTQTPSHQVTQMGQEVILRCVPISNHLYFYWYRQILGQKVEFLVSFYNNEISEKSEIFDDQFSVERPDGSNFTLKIRSTKLEDSAMYFCASTRGNQPQHFGDGTRLSIL.

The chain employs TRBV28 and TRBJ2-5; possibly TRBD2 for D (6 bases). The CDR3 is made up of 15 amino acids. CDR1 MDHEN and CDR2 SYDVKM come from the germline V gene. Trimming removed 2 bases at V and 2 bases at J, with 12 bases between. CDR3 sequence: CASSLNGGTQETQYF. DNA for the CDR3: TGTGCCAGCAGTTTAAACGGCGGGACTCAAGAGACCCAGTACTTC.

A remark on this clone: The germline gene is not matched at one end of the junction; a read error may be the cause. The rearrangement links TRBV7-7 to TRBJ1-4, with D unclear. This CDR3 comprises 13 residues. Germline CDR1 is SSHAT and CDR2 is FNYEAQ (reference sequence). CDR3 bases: TGTGCTAGCAGCTTAAACAGAAATGAAAAACTGTTTTTT. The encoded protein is CASSLNRNEKLFF.